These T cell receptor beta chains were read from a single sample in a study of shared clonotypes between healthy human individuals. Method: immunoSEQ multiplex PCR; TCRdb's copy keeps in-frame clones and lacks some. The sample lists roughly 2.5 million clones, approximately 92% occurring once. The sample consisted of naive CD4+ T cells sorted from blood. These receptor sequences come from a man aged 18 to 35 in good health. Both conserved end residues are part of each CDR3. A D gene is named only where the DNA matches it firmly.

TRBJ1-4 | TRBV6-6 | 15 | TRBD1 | CASSSGQITNEKLFF | TGTGCCAGCAGTTCGGGACAGATAACTAATGAAAAACTGTTTTTT
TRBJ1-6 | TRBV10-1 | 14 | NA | CASREGRAGSPLHF | TGCGCCAGCAGGGAAGGGAGAGCCGGTTCACCCCTCCACTTT
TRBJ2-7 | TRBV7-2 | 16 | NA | CASSLAGSLSSYEQYF | TGTGCCAGCAGCTTAGCTGGCTCGTTAAGCTCCTACGAGCAGTACTTC
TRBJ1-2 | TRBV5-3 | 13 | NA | CARSSTHPRGYTF | TGTGCCAGAAGTTCCACCCACCCCCGAGGCTACACCTTC
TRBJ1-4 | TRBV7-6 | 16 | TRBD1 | CASSLSDRGTNEKLFF | TGTGCCAGCAGCTTATCCGACAGGGGAACTAATGAAAAACTGTTTTTT
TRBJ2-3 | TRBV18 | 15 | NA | CASSPIGTSTDTQYF | TGTGCCAGCTCACCAATAGGAACCAGCACAGATACGCAGTATTTT
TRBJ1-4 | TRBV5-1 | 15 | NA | CASSASSAGNEKLFF | TGCGCCAGCAGTGCCTCTAGTGCCGGGAATGAAAAACTGTTTTTT
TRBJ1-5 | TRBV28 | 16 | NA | CASSFGDVLGNQPQHF | TGTGCCAGCAGTTTCGGGGACGTCTTGGGTAATCAGCCCCAGCATTTT
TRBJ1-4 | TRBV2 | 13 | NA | CASSGQYNEKLFF | TGTGCCAGCAGCGGACAATATAATGAAAAACTGTTTTTT
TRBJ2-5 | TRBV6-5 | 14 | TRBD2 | CASRGGTSGETQYF | TGTGCCAGCAGGGGCGGGACTAGCGGGGAGACCCAGTACTTC
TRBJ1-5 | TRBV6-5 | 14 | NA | CASSYSEGNQPQHF | TGTGCCAGCAGTTACAGCGAGGGGAATCAGCCCCAGCATTTT
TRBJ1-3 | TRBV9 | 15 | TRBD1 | CASSVGTGYGNTIYF | TGTGCCAGCAGCGTAGGGACAGGGTACGGAAACACCATATATTTT
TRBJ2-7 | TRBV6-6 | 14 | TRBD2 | CASSYSAGGYEQYF | TGTGCCAGCAGTTACTCTGCGGGGGGCTACGAGCAGTACTTC
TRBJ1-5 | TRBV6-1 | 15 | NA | CASSDTDTSHQPQHF | TGTGCCAGCAGTGATACGGACACCTCTCATCAGCCCCAGCATTTT